The clone carrying this T cell receptor (beta chain) ranks as medium-sized. The data belong to a study of low-dose radiotherapy and immunotherapy resistance in tumors. Study-wide context: Patients received 300 mg of oral aspirin each day across four cycles, commencing on cycle 1 day 1.

The CDR3 consists of 14 residues. Deletions cut 3 bases from V and 5 bases from J, with 15 bases between. The germline gives CDR1 SGHDT, CDR2 YYEEEE. The time point is: before trial treatment. In the RACIN dose-escalation trial, donors got nivolumab plus ipilimumab with aspirin, cyclophosphamide and radiotherapy. The patients who were eligible all carried advanced solid tumors that lacked tumor-infiltrating lymphocytes, meaning the tumors were TIL-negative. Priming of first-strand cDNA relied on TRAV- and TRBV-specific primers (covering alpha and beta chains). Over approximately 20 PCR cycles, TCRs were amplified from a constant-region primer and V-primer adapter. The mRNA which had been isolated was amplified by in vitro transcription. MiXCR, applied by TCRdb to the reads, yields one record per CDR3 protein. The table has 55,000 to 70,000 distinct CDR3 sequences, less than 25% seen once.

Sequences were derived from PBMCs, sampled before treatment. The receptor comes from a male donor with prostate cancer. The chain is built from TRBV5-6 and TRBJ2-7; D is unclear. The CDR3 DNA is TGTGCCAGCAGCTCTGTCTCCGGGTGGGACGAGCAGTACTTC. Protein sequence: CASSSVSGWDEQYF.